This is a list of T cell receptor beta chains from one sample in a study of T-cell reconstitution after alpha-beta-depleted transplantation in children. TCRdb processed the PCR reads anew with MiXCR; each CDR3 protein has one entry. Counted here are 200,000 or so distinct CDR3 sequences, 5% to 6.5% occurring once; the ten biggest clones make up about 5%. The specimen was PBMCs, collected before TCRalphabeta/CD19-depleted stem cell transplant. These receptors all stem from a girl under three years old with combined immunodeficiency, due to receive a stem cell transplant. The CDR3 runs from the conserved cysteine through the conserved F or W. A D gene is named only where the DNA matches it firmly. Size tells how often a clone was seen (once, few, many) or the class of an expanded clone, and some rows leave it out.

clone_size | d_call | j_call | v_call | cdr3_aa | cdr3_nt
many | - | TRBJ2-5 | TRBV20-1 | CSARPPQDGSHQYQETQYF | TGCAGTGCTAGACCTCCCCAAGACGGGAGTCACCAGTACCAAGAGACCCAGTACTTC
few | TRBD2 | TRBJ2-6 | TRBV7-3 | CASSLKGPAGLLSSGANVLTF | TGTGCCAGCAGCTTAAAAGGGCCAGCGGGGTTACTAAGCTCTGGGGCCAACGTCCTGACTTTC
medium-sized | - | TRBJ2-3 | TRBV7-6 | CASTANGGTDTQYF | TGTGCCAGCACCGCAAATGGGGGCACAGATACGCAGTATTTT
many | - | TRBJ2-7 | TRBV18 | CASSQRHTYEQYF | TGTGCCAGCTCACAAAGGCACACCTACGAGCAGTACTTC
many | - | TRBJ2-2 | TRBV6-1 | CASSDHRVPISTGELFF | TGTGCCAGCAGTGACCACAGGGTCCCGATCAGCACCGGGGAGCTGTTTTTT
- | TRBD2 | TRBJ2-1 | TRBV4-3 | CASSQDRAGGPWDEQFF | TGCGCCAGCAGCCAAGATAGGGCGGGGGGGCCGTGGGATGAGCAGTTCTTC
many | TRBD2 | TRBJ2-3 | TRBV6-2/TRBV6-3 | CASSPLLAVPVGDTQYF | TGTGCCAGCAGCCCTCTACTAGCGGTCCCTGTAGGAGATACGCAGTATTTT
many | TRBD2 | TRBJ2-7 | TRBV29-1 | CSVEESASGSYEQYF | TGCAGCGTTGAAGAATCTGCTAGCGGGAGCTACGAGCAGTACTTC
many | - | TRBJ2-2 | TRBV2 | CASKRSLYAGELFF | TGTGCCAGCAAACGTAGTCTTTATGCCGGGGAGCTGTTTTTT
many | - | TRBJ2-3 | TRBV28 | CASTTPSTDTQYF | TGTGCCAGCACCACCCCTAGCACAGATACGCAGTATTTT
many | - | TRBJ1-1 | TRBV6-2/TRBV6-3 | CASRRQNTEAFF | TGTGCCAGCAGACGCCAGAACACTGAAGCTTTCTTT
many | - | TRBJ2-7 | TRBV21-1 | CASSSRGALPPPGNEQYF | TGTGCCAGCAGCTCCCGGGGGGCTTTGCCCCCTCCGGGGAATGAGCAGTACTTC
many | - | TRBJ2-1 | TRBV14 | CASSWGAGNEQFF | TGTGCCAGCAGCTGGGGCGCGGGCAATGAGCAGTTCTTC
many | TRBD2 | TRBJ2-3 | TRBV6-1 | CASRLAGGAADTQYF | TGTGCCAGCAGGCTAGCGGGGGGCGCGGCAGATACGCAGTATTTT